This TCR beta chain emerged from a study of human versus mouse CDR3 diversity and MHC coevolution. V was clipped by 4 bases and J by 9 bases, with 10 bases between them. This CDR3 spans 12 amino acids. CDR1 and CDR2 from the germline V gene are MNHNY and SVGAGI (reference sequence). Clones were read by immunoSEQ multiplex PCR, and TCRdb kept only the in-frame ones, dropping some. In the table there are some 80,000 clones, around 93% of which are singletons. V gene TRBV6-6 combines with J gene TRBJ2-1; D uncertain. Sequenced: naive CD4+ T cells from blood. Subset given: CD45RO-negative CD62L-positive naive CD4 T cells. This receptor was obtained from a person aged 30 to 70 in good health. The CDR3 here is CASSSSRSEQFF. CDR3 nucleotides: TGTGCCAGCAGTTCGTCTAGGAGTGAGCAGTTCTTC.